A single sample gave rise to the 28 T cell receptor beta chains below, sequenced in a study of blood T cell repertoires in COVID-19. Using immunoSEQ multiplex PCR, the repertoire was profiled, and TCRdb retains in-frame clones only, with some absent. The sample yields approximately 440,000 clones, 90% seen once. Specimen: PBMCs or T cells enriched from blood (not recorded which). Receptors originate from a young man who had recovered from COVID-19.

This clone appeared a single time. The genes are TRBV7-9 and TRBJ1-2; D is possibly TRBD1 (6 bases). Germline values: CDR1 SEHNR, CDR2 FQNEAQ (reference sequence). The ends were cut back, 1 base at V and 6 bases at J, with 9 bases in the middle. This CDR3 spans 13 amino acids. The CDR3, as DNA: TGTGCCAGCAGCTTAGTTGGGGGCGATGGCTACACCTTC. Amino acids: CASSLVGGDGYTF.

This chain uses TRBV19 with TRBJ1-3; 8 positions agree with TRBD1. This CDR3 comprises 14 residues. Germline CDR1 reads LNHDA; CDR2 reads SQIVND (reference sequence). The J segment lost 1 base and the V segment lost 4 bases, leaving 0 bases of the junction unmatched. This CDR3 reads CASSRQGSGNTIYF. CDR3 DNA: TGTGCCAGTAGTAGACAGGGGTCTGGAAACACCATATATTTT.

The J gene is TRBJ2-7, the V gene TRBV6-6; 9 bases map to TRBD2. CDR3 size: 14 residues. Looked up from germline, CDR1 is MNHNY and CDR2 is SVGAGI (reference sequence). V dropped 10 bases and J dropped 2; count of bases not matched to a gene: 9. DNA of the CDR3: TGTGCCACCGCAAGTAGCGGGAGTACCTACGAGCAGTACTTC. Its protein product is CATASSGSTYEQYF.

This clone was found once. The V gene is TRBV7-6, the J gene TRBJ2-3, with 9 bases identical to TRBD2. V shed 3 bases and J 2 bases; nucleotides not matched to a gene: 9. Germline V gene sequence: CDR1 SGHVS, CDR2 FNYEAQ. CDR3 length: 17 amino acids. The CDR3 DNA reads TGTGCCAGCAGCTTCCCCAAGCGGGAGGACGACACAGATACGCAGTATTTT. Its protein product is CASSFPKREDDTDTQYF.

This clone turned up a few times. The V call is TRBV6-5, the J call TRBJ1-2; 10 bases align to TRBD1. V shed 7 bases and J 6 bases; nucleotides not matched to a gene: 5. Germline V gives CDR1 MNHEY, CDR2 SVGAGI. The CDR3 is 13 amino acids. The CDR3 spells CASIEGTGDGYTF. CDR3 DNA: TGTGCCAGCATCGAAGGGACAGGGGATGGCTACACCTTC.

The chain uses TRBV2 and TRBJ2-7, with D maybe TRBD2 (6 bases). The germline CDR1 and CDR2 sequences are SNHLY and FYNNEI. The V end was cut by 6 bases, the J end by 3 bases, with 15 bases between. This CDR3 contains 14 residues. CDR3 amino acids: CASRGFWGDYEQYF. The DNA of the CDR3 is TGTGCCAGCAGAGGGTTTTGGGGGGACTACGAGCAGTACTTC.

The chain is built from TRBV7-9 and TRBJ1-2; D is unclear. The CDR3 is 13 residues long. Per germline, CDR1 SEHNR and CDR2 FQNEAQ (reference sequence). The V end was cut by 5 bases, the J end by 4 bases, with 11 bases between. CDR3 in amino acids: CASSLAPIYGYTF. As DNA, the CDR3 is TGTGCCAGCAGCCTGGCCCCCATCTATGGCTACACCTTC.

This sequence joins TRBV2 and TRBJ2-5; D possibly corresponds to TRBD2 (7 bases). V lost 3 bases to trimming and J lost 5 bases, with 16 bases between them. The germline CDR1 and CDR2 sequences are SNHLY and FYNNEI. CDR3 length: 15 amino acids. The CDR3 DNA follows: TGTGCCAGCAGTGACCGGGGGGCGCGAGGGGAGACCCAGTACTTC. Its translation: CASSDRGARGETQYF. The full variable domain, its missing parts supplied by reference TRBV2 and TRBJ2-5, is EPEVTQTPSHQVTQMGQEVILRCVPISNHLYFYWYRQILGQKVEFLVSFYNNEISEKSEIFDDQFSVERPDGSNFTLKIRSTKLEDSAMYFCASSDRGARGETQYFGPGTRLLVL.

The rearrangement uses TRBV5-1 and TRBJ2-2; no reliable D call. From germline, CDR1 is SGHRS and CDR2 YFSETQ. Trimming removed 2 bases at V and 0 bases at J, with 8 bases between. The CDR3 is 15 residues long. The CDR3 sequence is CASSFPSPNTGELFF. The CDR3 DNA reads as TGCGCCAGCAGCTTCCCGAGTCCGAACACCGGGGAGCTGTTTTTT. Drawing the rest from reference TRBV5-1 and TRBJ2-2, the complete variable domain is KAGVTQTPRYLIKTRGQQVTLSCSPISGHRSVSWYQQTPGQGLQFLFEYFSETQRNKGNFPGRFSGRQFSNSRSEMNVSTLELGDSALYLCASSFPSPNTGELFFGEGSRLTVL.

This chain uses TRBV15 with TRBJ2-5; TRBD1 agrees at 7 bases. The CDR3 consists of 14 residues. CDR1 LNHNV and CDR2 YYDKDF come from the germline V gene (reference sequence). V dropped 1 base and J dropped 2; count of bases not matched to a gene: 1. Written as DNA, the CDR3 is TGTGCCACCAGCAGAGGGGACAGTCAAGAGACCCAGTACTTC. Translated, it gives CATSRGDSQETQYF.

The rearrangement uses TRBV5-6 and TRBJ2-1; the match to TRBD2 covers 10 bases. Germline-derived CDR1 and CDR2 are SGHDT and YYEEEE. The CDR3 loop spans 14 amino acids. V was pared by 2 bases and J by 9 bases, with 5 bases of the junction left unmatched. The CDR3 protein is CASSFEREGTEQFF. The CDR3 DNA reads as TGTGCCAGCAGCTTTGAGCGGGAGGGGACTGAGCAGTTCTTC.

J is TRBJ1-5 and V is TRBV2; D may be TRBD1 (5 bases). The V end lost 2 bases, the J end lost 2 bases, and 16 bases lay between the germline ends. CDR1 SNHLY and CDR2 FYNNEI come from the germline V gene. This CDR3 region has 17 residues. CDR3 in DNA: TGTGCCAGCAGTGAATTCGGTGGGCAGGGCGGCAATCAGCCCCAGCATTTT. This encodes CASSEFGGQGGNQPQHF. Together with reference TRBV2 and TRBJ1-5, the CDR3 gives the full variable domain: EPEVTQTPSHQVTQMGQEVILRCVPISNHLYFYWYRQILGQKVEFLVSFYNNEISEKSEIFDDQFSVERPDGSNFTLKIRSTKLEDSAMYFCASSEFGGQGGNQPQHFGDGTRLSIL.

This clone was picked up one time. The chain carries TRBV3-1 (or the pseudogene TRBV3-2) and TRBJ1-2, with TRBD1 as a possible D gene (6 bases). With 4 bases removed from V and 6 bases from J, the gap between germline ends came to 18 bases. Germline lookup yields CDR1 LGHDT and CDR2 YNNKEL (reference sequence). The CDR3 has 15 residues. The CDR3 spells CASSLLGGGGDGYTF. The CDR3 DNA reads as TGTGCCAGCAGCCTCCTCGGGGGAGGGGGTGATGGCTACACCTTC.

The V and J genes are TRBV28 and TRBJ2-5; D gene ambiguous. Trimming cost V 3 bases and J 0 bases, with 11 bases left between them. The CDR3 covers 15 residues. Germline values: CDR1 MDHEN, CDR2 SYDVKM. The CDR3 DNA sequence: TGTGCCAGCAGTTTGCGGATGGCGTACCAAGAGACCCAGTACTTC. Translated: CASSLRMAYQETQYF.

The chain links TRBV4-1 to TRBJ2-7; the D gene is possibly TRBD2 (6 bases). V lost 4 bases and J 5 bases, leaving 15 bases between the germline ends. This CDR3 is built from 14 residues. Germline loops: CDR1 MGHRA, CDR2 YSYEKL. The CDR3 loop is CASSPSAGSHEQYF. CDR3 in DNA: TGCGCCAGCAGCCCCTCGGCGGGAAGCCACGAGCAGTACTTC.

The V gene is TRBV28, the J gene TRBJ1-4, with D unclear. V was pared by 8 bases and J by 5 bases, with 9 bases between. From germline, CDR1 is MDHEN and CDR2 SYDVKM. The CDR3 spans 12 residues. The CDR3 DNA is TGTGCCAGCGGAGATCAGAATGAAAAACTGTTTTTT. This codes for CASGDQNEKLFF.

The chain carries TRBV7-3 and TRBJ2-1, with 8 positions matching TRBD1. With 3 bases clipped from V and 6 bases from J, the junction kept 13 bases outside the gene matches. This CDR3 spans 17 amino acids. CDR1 and CDR2 from the germline V gene are SGHTA and FQGTGA. The CDR3 loop is CASSFLAGGVLGNEQFF. The CDR3 DNA reads TGTGCCAGCAGCTTTTTGGCAGGGGGCGTCTTGGGCAATGAGCAGTTCTTC.

The chain's CDR3 is CASSPQGSYEQYF. The CDR3, as DNA: TGTGCCAGTAGTCCTCAGGGTTCCTACGAGCAGTACTTC. This chain joins TRBV19 and TRBJ2-7, with D possibly being TRBD1 (5 bases). The CDR3 runs 13 residues. V lost 5 bases, J lost 1 base, and 9 bases lay in between. The germline V gene encodes CDR1 LNHDA and CDR2 SQIVND (reference sequence).

This clone was counted a single time. This chain connects TRBV5-1 to TRBJ2-7, with 14 bases that match TRBD2. CDR1 is SGHRS and CDR2 is YFSETQ in the germline V gene. CDR3 length equals 16 residues. With 3 bases clipped from V and 7 bases from J, the junction kept 9 bases outside the gene matches. DNA for the CDR3: TGCGCCAGCAGCTCGTCATCGACTAGCGGGAGGGGTGAGCAGTACTTC. Protein sequence: CASSSSSTSGRGEQYF.

The rearrangement joins TRBV6-5 to TRBJ2-1; 8 nucleotides agree with TRBD1. Germline CDR1 MNHEY, CDR2 SVGAGI. Trimming at V came to 7 bases and at J to 0 bases, leaving 5 bases not matched to a gene. The CDR3 is 15 amino acids. In DNA form, the CDR3 reads TGTGCCAGCAAGGACAGGGCGAGCTCCTACAATGAGCAGTTCTTC. It specifies CASKDRASSYNEQFF.

V and J are TRBV5-4 and TRBJ1-1; tentative D call: TRBD1 (5 bases). V was cut by 4 bases and J by 6 bases, with 19 bases left in between. The CDR3 has 15 residues. Germline-derived CDR1 and CDR2 are SGHNT and YYREEE (reference sequence). CDR3 in DNA: TGTGCCAGCAGCAGGGGATTGGGGGGGAAGGCTGAAGCTTTCTTT. Translation: CASSRGLGGKAEAFF.

V is TRBV3-1 (or the pseudogene TRBV3-2) and J is TRBJ2-5; 9 bases are shared with TRBD2. This CDR3 comprises 15 residues. The germline V gene has CDR1 LGHDT and CDR2 YNNKEL (reference sequence). J lost 1 base, V lost 4 bases, and 4 bases had no gene match. CDR3 amino acids: CASSPGTSLQETQYF. The CDR3, as DNA: TGTGCCAGCAGCCCCGGGACTAGCCTCCAAGAGACCCAGTACTTC.

In this sample, this clone turned up a few times. V usage is TRBV2 and J usage is TRBJ1-1, with D perhaps TRBD1 (5 bases). This CDR3 is 15 amino acids long. Germline V gene data show CDR1 as SNHLY and CDR2 as FYNNEI. Trimming removed 5 bases from V and 4 bases from J, with 17 bases in between. CDR3 nucleotides: TGTGCCAGCAGTCTTCAGGGCCTAGTGGGCACTGAAGCTTTCTTT. This sequence encodes CASSLQGLVGTEAFF.

The chain uses TRBV19 and TRBJ1-2; maybe TRBD1 (5 bases). The CDR3 covers 14 residues. Germline V gene data show CDR1 as LNHDA and CDR2 as SQIVND (reference sequence). Between the trimmed V and J ends, which lost 3 bases and 5 bases, there was a span of 13 bases. In nucleotides, the CDR3 is TGTGCCAGTAGTATGGGGCAAAGACGGTATGGCTACACCTTC. Translated, it gives CASSMGQRRYGYTF.

CDR3 residues: CASSPIRQSEAFF. In nucleotides, the CDR3 is TGTGCCAGCTCACCAATAAGACAGTCTGAAGCTTTCTTT. The chain links TRBV18 to TRBJ1-1; tentatively, D is TRBD1 (5 bases). Per germline, CDR1 KGHSH and CDR2 LQKENI. There are 13 residues in the CDR3. The germline V and J ends were trimmed by 2 bases and 6 bases, with 10 bases remaining between them.

The CDR3 sequence: CASSLLFDQPQHF. The CDR3 DNA reads as TGTGCCAGCAGTTTACTCTTCGATCAGCCCCAGCATTTT. This chain uses TRBV12-3 or TRBV12-4 with TRBJ1-5; D not resolved. V was shortened by 2 bases and J by 5 bases, with 7 bases between the two germline ends. The CDR3 consists of 13 residues.

The rearrangement links TRBV15 to TRBJ1-2, with a tentative D call TRBD1 (6 bases). Trimming took off 3 bases at V and 4 bases at J, with 12 bases between the two ends. The CDR3 has 14 residues. Germline V gene data show CDR1 as LNHNV and CDR2 as YYDKDF (reference sequence). The CDR3 here is CATSRDQGSYGYTF. The CDR3 bases are TGTGCCACCAGCAGGGACCAGGGGAGCTATGGCTACACCTTC.

The chain couples TRBV2 to TRBJ2-3; 13 bases line up with TRBD2. Germline trimming cut 8 bases from V and 4 bases from J; bases unmatched to any gene: 6. CDR3 size: 15 residues. CDR1 is SNHLY, CDR2 FYNNEI, per germline. The CDR3 DNA sequence: TGTGCCAGCCGACTACTAGCGGGGGGGGCAGATACGCAGTATTTT. It codes for CASRLLAGGADTQYF.